A single sample gave rise to the 22 T cell receptor beta chains below, sequenced in a study of blood T cell repertoires in COVID-19. The method was immunoSEQ multiplex PCR; TCRdb's version includes in-frame clones alone and lacks a portion of them. The table has just over 50,000 clones, under 90% seen once; the top ten hold roughly 15%. The sequencing input was peripheral blood. Source of these receptors: a man in his sixties or seventies with acute or convalescent COVID-19.

The chain couples TRBV10-1 to TRBJ1-5; TRBD1 matches 8 bases. The CDR3 has 17 residues. The junction had 17 bases not matched to a gene; V was cut back by 6 bases and J by 7 bases. Germline V gives CDR1 WNHNN, CDR2 SYGVQD (reference sequence). The CDR3 region has the DNA TGCGCCAGCAGCGGCAGTGGGGAGGACAGGGCGCGGCAGCCCCAGCATTTT. Translated: CASSGSGEDRARQPQHF.

The rearrangement joins TRBV24-1 to TRBJ1-2; D call uncertain. V lost 0 bases to trimming and J lost 4 bases, with 8 bases between them. The germline V gene encodes CDR1 KGHDR and CDR2 SFDVKD. CDR3 length: 14 residues. The CDR3 loop reads CATSDLTRSYGYTF. CDR3 in DNA: TGTGCCACCAGTGATTTGACAAGGAGCTATGGCTACACCTTC.

This chain links TRBV5-6 with TRBJ2-1, with D possibly being TRBD2 (6 bases). CDR3 size: 15 residues. V lost 4 bases and J 7 bases, leaving 18 bases between the germline ends. The germline gives CDR1 SGHDT, CDR2 YYEEEE. DNA of the CDR3: TGTGCCAGCAGCCCATGGAGCCTAGCGAGGAATGAGCAGTTCTTC. Translation gives CASSPWSLARNEQFF.

This chain connects TRBV6-6 to TRBJ2-7, with no clear D. CDR1 is MNHNY and CDR2 is SVGAGI in the germline V gene (reference sequence). With 6 bases removed from V and 6 bases from J, the gap between germline ends came to 9 bases. There are 11 residues in the CDR3. The CDR3 coding sequence is TGTGCCAGCAGCCGTCTATTCGAGCAGTACTTC. Protein: CASSRLFEQYF.

The V gene is TRBV6-5, the J gene TRBJ1-4; D is possibly TRBD1 (6 bases). CDR1 and CDR2 from the germline V gene are MNHEY and SVGAGI. The CDR3 runs to 13 residues. The V end was cut by 2 bases, the J end by 11 bases, with 12 bases between. The CDR3 here is CASSYEGGRKLFF. DNA of the CDR3: TGTGCCAGCAGTTACGAAGGGGGTCGGAAACTGTTTTTT.

The V gene is TRBV2, the J gene TRBJ1-2, with TRBD1 matching over 8 bases. With V trimmed by 10 bases and J by 2 bases, 3 bases remained unmatched. The length of the CDR3 is 12 residues. Germline V lookup: CDR1 SNHLY, CDR2 FYNNEI. The CDR3 region has the DNA TGTGCCACCGGGACAGGCAACTATGGCTACACCTTC. It codes for CATGTGNYGYTF.

The chain uses TRBV7-3 and TRBJ2-3, with 10 bases that match TRBD2. The CDR3 has 15 residues. Trimming at V came to 5 bases and at J to 2 bases, leaving 4 bases not matched to a gene. Germline V gene sequence: CDR1 SGHTA, CDR2 FQGTGA. The CDR3 DNA follows: TGTGCCAGCAGCGCTAGCGGGGGAGTCACAGATACGCAGTATTTT. It translates to CASSASGGVTDTQYF.

This rearrangement joins TRBV6-6 to TRBJ2-1; D perhaps matches TRBD1 (6 bases). Germline assignment: CDR1 MNHNY and CDR2 SVGAGI (reference sequence). The CDR3 totals 14 residues. V was trimmed by 3 bases and J by 7 bases, leaving 13 bases between them. CDR3 nucleotides: TGTGCCAGCAGTTATATTCAGGGGCTAAATGAGCAGTTCTTC. Protein: CASSYIQGLNEQFF.

The chain couples TRBV27 to TRBJ2-1; 11 bases align to TRBD2. This CDR3 region has 18 residues. The V and J ends lost 3 bases and 0 bases, in that order; junction bases with no gene match: 7. Per the germline V gene, CDR1 is MNHEY and CDR2 is SMNVEV (reference sequence). The CDR3 spells CASSLLAGGRNSYNEQFF. As DNA, the CDR3 is TGTGCCAGCAGTTTGCTAGCGGGAGGCCGGAACTCCTACAATGAGCAGTTCTTC.

The V and J genes are TRBV6-2 or TRBV6-3 and TRBJ1-1; the match to TRBD1 covers 8 bases. CDR1 is MNHEY, CDR2 SVGEGT, per germline. This CDR3 comprises 14 residues. V gave up 5 bases and J gave up 3 bases; unmatched junction bases: 5. CDR3 residues: CASSVSGGYTEAFF. CDR3 bases: TGTGCCAGCAGTGTCTCAGGGGGCTACACTGAAGCTTTCTTT.

The chain links TRBV2 to TRBJ2-7, with D maybe TRBD1 (6 bases). The germline V gene has CDR1 SNHLY and CDR2 FYNNEI. V was shortened by 3 bases and J by 4 bases, with 10 bases between the two germline ends. The CDR3 is 13 residues long. CDR3 residues: CASSDGQIYEQYV. The CDR3 nucleotides read TGTGCCAGCAGTGATGGACAGATTTACGAGCAGTACGTC.

The chain has TRBV5-8 and TRBJ2-3, with 7 positions matching TRBD2. The germline V gene has CDR1 SGHTS and CDR2 YDEGEE. This CDR3 spans 17 amino acids. V lost 0 bases, J lost 0 bases, and 7 bases stayed unmatched. The CDR3 loop is CASSLGLGGISTDTQYF. The CDR3 DNA reads TGTGCCAGCAGCTTGGGGCTGGGAGGGATAAGCACAGATACGCAGTATTTT.

The V gene is TRBV5-1, the J gene TRBJ1-5; D is ambiguous. Per the germline V gene, CDR1 is SGHRS and CDR2 is YFSETQ. With 4 bases removed from V and 0 bases from J, the gap between germline ends came to 8 bases. This CDR3 has 14 amino acids. CDR3 in amino acids: CASSLGYSNQPQHF. In DNA, the CDR3 is TGCGCCAGCAGCCTAGGCTATAGCAATCAGCCCCAGCATTTT. Looking up the rest from reference TRBV5-1 and TRBJ1-5 gives the full variable domain: KAGVTQTPRYLIKTRGQQVTLSCSPISGHRSVSWYQQTPGQGLQFLFEYFSETQRNKGNFPGRFSGRQFSNSRSEMNVSTLELGDSALYLCASSLGYSNQPQHFGDGTRLSIL.

The chain joins TRBV23-1 to TRBJ1-2; no definite D call. TRBV23-1 is labeled an ORF, and its function is uncertain. The CDR3 loop spans 18 amino acids. Between the trimmed V and J ends, which lost 0 bases and 4 bases, there was a span of 21 bases. The CDR3 coding sequence is TGCGCCAGCAGTCAATCTGGAGAGGGCCACCGGATGGTCTATGGCTACACCTTC. The encoded protein is CASSQSGEGHRMVYGYTF.

The rearrangement uses TRBV7-3 and TRBJ2-1, with a weak D call TRBD1 (8 bases). The CDR3 runs to 15 residues. The germline V gene encodes CDR1 SGHTA and CDR2 FQGTGA. V gave up 5 bases and J gave up 8 bases, with 19 bases separating them. CDR3 in DNA: TGTGCCAGCAGCCCCAGCGGGACAGGTCTTCATGAGCAGTTCTTC. It translates to CASSPSGTGLHEQFF.

The chain is built from TRBV9 and TRBJ2-2; possible D gene TRBD2, 5 bases. V dropped 6 bases and J dropped 0 bases, with 15 bases sitting between them. The V gene's germline CDR1 is SGDLS and CDR2 YYNGEE. The CDR3 sequence is 16 residues long. The CDR3 DNA is TGTGCCAGCACCCGGTTGTTGAGGGCGAACACCGGGGAGCTGTTTTTT. It encodes CASTRLLRANTGELFF.

This sequence joins TRBV19 and TRBJ2-3; D may be TRBD1 (6 bases). V lost 5 bases and J lost 2, with 11 bases in between. Germline assignment: CDR1 LNHDA and CDR2 SQIVND (reference sequence). This CDR3 spans 14 amino acids. CDR3 DNA sequence: TGTGCCAGTAGTTACAGGGATGCCACAGATACGCAGTATTTT. The encoded protein is CASSYRDATDTQYF.

The genes are TRBV9 and TRBJ2-3; D perhaps matches TRBD1 (6 bases). Germline loops: CDR1 SGDLS, CDR2 YYNGEE. Trimming removed 7 bases from V and 0 bases from J, with 15 bases in between. The CDR3 is 15 residues long. The CDR3 loop is CASSSRGTSTDTQYF. The CDR3 nucleotides are TGTGCCAGCTCCTCCAGGGGAACTAGCACAGATACGCAGTATTTT.

The rearrangement joins TRBV9 to TRBJ1-5, with 7 bases matching TRBD1. CDR1 is SGDLS and CDR2 is YYNGEE in the germline V gene. The CDR3 has 14 amino acids. J lost 5 bases, V lost 0 bases, and 2 bases had no gene match. The CDR3, as DNA: TGTGCCAGCAGCGTAGGACAGGGTTATCAGCCCCAGCATTTT. This codes for CASSVGQGYQPQHF.

J is TRBJ2-3 and V is TRBV19; D remains unclear. This CDR3 comprises 15 residues. Germline values: CDR1 LNHDA, CDR2 SQIVND (reference sequence). V was clipped by 4 bases and J by 1 base, with 12 bases between them. The CDR3 nucleotides read TGTGCCAGTAGTAGACTGGCTTACCGCACAGATACGCAGTATTTT. Protein product: CASSRLAYRTDTQYF.

This chain joins TRBV4-3 and TRBJ1-1; the D is unclear. Germline lookup yields CDR1 LGHNA and CDR2 YSLEER. The CDR3 covers 15 residues. Trimming removed 0 bases from V and 2 bases from J, with 10 bases in between. In nucleotides, the CDR3 is TGCGCCAGCAGCCAAGAACCACACCCTAACACTGAAGCTTTCTTT. Its protein product is CASSQEPHPNTEAFF.

This clone showed up just a few times. The chain links TRBV2 to TRBJ2-7; D perhaps matches TRBD1 (5 bases). The CDR3 is 15 amino acids. V was cut by 1 base and J by 6 bases, with 16 bases left in between. CDR1 is SNHLY, CDR2 FYNNEI, per germline. CDR3 sequence reads: CASSEELRQGIEQYF. In nucleotides, the CDR3 is TGTGCCAGCAGTGAAGAGTTGAGGCAGGGAATCGAGCAGTACTTC.